This T cell receptor beta chain was obtained from a study of cytomegalovirus exposure and HLA in healthy donors. The study ran its PCR with 60 Vbeta and 13 Jbeta primers. The protocol was immunoSEQ multiplex PCR, while the TCRdb copy is restricted to in-frame clones and leaves out a portion. Of about 93,000 clones listed, over 70% were seen once; the top ten hold roughly 1.9%. This CDR3 contains 15 residues. V was clipped by 1 base and J by 0 bases, with 9 bases between them. The germline V gene has CDR1 LNHNV and CDR2 YYDKDF (reference sequence). This sequence originates from a boy aged 5-17 years in good health and CMV-seronegative. This chain joins TRBV15 and TRBJ1-1, with no clear D. Sequenced: PBMCs. The CDR3: CATSRGVAMNTEAFF. The CDR3 DNA follows: TGTGCCACCAGCAGAGGGGTAGCCATGAACACTGAAGCTTTCTTT.